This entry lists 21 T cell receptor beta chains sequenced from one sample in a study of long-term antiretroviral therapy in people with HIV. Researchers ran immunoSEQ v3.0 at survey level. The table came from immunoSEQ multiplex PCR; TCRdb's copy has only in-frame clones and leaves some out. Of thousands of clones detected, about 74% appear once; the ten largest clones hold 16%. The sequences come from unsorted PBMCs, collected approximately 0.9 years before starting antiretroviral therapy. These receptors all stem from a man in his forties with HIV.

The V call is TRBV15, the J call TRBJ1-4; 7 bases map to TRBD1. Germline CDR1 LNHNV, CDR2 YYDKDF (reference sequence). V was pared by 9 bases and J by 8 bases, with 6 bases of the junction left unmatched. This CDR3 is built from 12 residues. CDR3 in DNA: TGTGCCACAGGACAGGATGGCGAAAAACTGTTTTTT. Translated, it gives CATGQDGEKLFF.

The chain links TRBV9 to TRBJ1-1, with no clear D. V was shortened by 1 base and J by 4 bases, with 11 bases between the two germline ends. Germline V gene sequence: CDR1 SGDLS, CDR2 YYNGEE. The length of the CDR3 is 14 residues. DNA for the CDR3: TGTGCCAGCAGCGTAATACTGGGGAGCACTGAAGCTTTCTTT. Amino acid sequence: CASSVILGSTEAFF.

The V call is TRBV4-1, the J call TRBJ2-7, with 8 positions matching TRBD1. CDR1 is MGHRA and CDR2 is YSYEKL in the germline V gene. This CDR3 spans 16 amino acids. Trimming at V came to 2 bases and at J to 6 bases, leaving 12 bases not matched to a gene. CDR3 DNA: TGCGCCAGCAGCCAAAGCGGGCAGGGGGCGCAGGCCGAGCAGTACTTC. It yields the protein CASSQSGQGAQAEQYF.

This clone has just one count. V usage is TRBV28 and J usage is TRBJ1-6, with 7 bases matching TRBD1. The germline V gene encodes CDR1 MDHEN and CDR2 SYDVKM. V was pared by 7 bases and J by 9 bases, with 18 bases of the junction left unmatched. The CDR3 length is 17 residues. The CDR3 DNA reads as TGTGCCAGCATCTCCCCCGGGCAGGGGGTTGTTGGTTCACCCCTCCACTTT. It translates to CASISPGQGVVGSPLHF.

The CDR3 DNA reads TGTGCCAGCAGCTTGTGGGGACAGAATGAAAAACTGTTTTTT. It encodes CASSLWGQNEKLFF. This chain links TRBV5-4 with TRBJ1-4; TRBD1 matches at 7 bases. Losses at the gene ends were 1 base for V and 5 bases for J; bases not matched to a gene: 2. The length of the CDR3 is 14 residues. CDR1 SGHNT and CDR2 YYREEE come from the germline V gene (reference sequence).

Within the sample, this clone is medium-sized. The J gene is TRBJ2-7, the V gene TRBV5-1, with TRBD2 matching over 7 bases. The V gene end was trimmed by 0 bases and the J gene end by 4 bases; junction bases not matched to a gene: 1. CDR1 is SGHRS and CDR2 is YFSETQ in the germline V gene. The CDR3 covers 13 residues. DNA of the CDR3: TGCGCCAGCAGCTTGGGGGGAGGGTACGAGCAGTACTTC. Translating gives CASSLGGGYEQYF.

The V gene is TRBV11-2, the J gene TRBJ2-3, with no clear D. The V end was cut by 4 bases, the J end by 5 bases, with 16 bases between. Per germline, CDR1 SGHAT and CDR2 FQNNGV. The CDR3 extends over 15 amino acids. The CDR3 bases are TGTGCCAGCAGCTCCCTGACGGCGTCTAGAGATACGCAGTATTTT. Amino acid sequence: CASSSLTASRDTQYF.

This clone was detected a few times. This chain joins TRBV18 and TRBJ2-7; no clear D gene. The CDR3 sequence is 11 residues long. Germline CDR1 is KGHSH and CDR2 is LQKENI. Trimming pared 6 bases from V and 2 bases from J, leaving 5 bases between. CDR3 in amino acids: CASSSAYEQYF. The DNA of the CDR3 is TGTGCCAGCTCGTCGGCCTACGAGCAGTACTTC.

As DNA, the CDR3 is TGTGCCAGCAGAAAGAACATGAACACTGAAGCTTTCTTT. The encoded protein is CASRKNMNTEAFF. V gene TRBV11-2 combines with J gene TRBJ1-1; D is unresolved. This CDR3 comprises 13 residues. V was cut by 6 bases and J by 0 bases, with 8 bases left in between. In germline, CDR1 is SGHAT, CDR2 FQNNGV.

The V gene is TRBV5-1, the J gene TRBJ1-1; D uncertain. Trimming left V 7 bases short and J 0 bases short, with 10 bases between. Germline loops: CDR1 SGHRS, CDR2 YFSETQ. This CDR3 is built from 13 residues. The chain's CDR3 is CASSNGMNTEAFF. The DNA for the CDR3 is TGCGCCAGCTCCAACGGAATGAACACTGAAGCTTTCTTT. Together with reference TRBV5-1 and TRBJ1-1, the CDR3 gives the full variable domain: KAGVTQTPRYLIKTRGQQVTLSCSPISGHRSVSWYQQTPGQGLQFLFEYFSETQRNKGNFPGRFSGRQFSNSRSEMNVSTLELGDSALYLCASSNGMNTEAFFGQGTRLTVV.

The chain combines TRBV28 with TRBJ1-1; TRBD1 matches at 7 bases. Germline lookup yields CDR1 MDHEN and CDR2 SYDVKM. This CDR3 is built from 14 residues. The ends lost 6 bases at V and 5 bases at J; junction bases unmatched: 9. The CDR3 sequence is CASRPGTASTEAFF. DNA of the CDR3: TGTGCCAGCAGGCCGGGGACAGCTTCAACTGAAGCTTTCTTT.

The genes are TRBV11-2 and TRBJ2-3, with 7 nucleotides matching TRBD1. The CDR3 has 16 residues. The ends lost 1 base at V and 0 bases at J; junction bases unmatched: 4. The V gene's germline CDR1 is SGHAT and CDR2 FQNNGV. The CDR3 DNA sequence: TGTGCCAGCAGCTTAGCTTTAGGGGGCAGCACAGATACGCAGTATTTT. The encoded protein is CASSLALGGSTDTQYF.

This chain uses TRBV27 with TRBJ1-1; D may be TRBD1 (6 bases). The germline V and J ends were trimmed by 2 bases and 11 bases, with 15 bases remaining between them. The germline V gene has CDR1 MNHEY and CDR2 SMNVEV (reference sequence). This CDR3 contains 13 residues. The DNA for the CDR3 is TGTGCCAGCAGTTTAGTGGGGGCGAATGCGGCTTTCTTT. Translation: CASSLVGANAAFF.

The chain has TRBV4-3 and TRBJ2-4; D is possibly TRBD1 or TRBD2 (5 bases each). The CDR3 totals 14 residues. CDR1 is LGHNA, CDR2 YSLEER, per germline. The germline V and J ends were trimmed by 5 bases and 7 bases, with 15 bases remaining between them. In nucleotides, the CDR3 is TGCGCCAGCAGCGCTTGGGCCGAGGGGAACATTCAGTACTTC. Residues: CASSAWAEGNIQYF.

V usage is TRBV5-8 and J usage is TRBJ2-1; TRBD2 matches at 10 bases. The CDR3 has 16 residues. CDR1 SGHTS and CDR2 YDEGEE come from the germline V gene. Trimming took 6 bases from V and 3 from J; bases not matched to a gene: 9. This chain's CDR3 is CASIRAGGPVYNEQFF. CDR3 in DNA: TGTGCCAGCATCCGAGCGGGGGGGCCGGTCTACAATGAGCAGTTCTTC. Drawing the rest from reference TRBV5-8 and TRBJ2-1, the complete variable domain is EAGVTQSPTHLIKTRGQQATLRCSPISGHTSVYWYQQALGLGLQFLLWYDEGEERNRGNFPPRFSGRQFPNYSSELNVNALELEDSALYLCASIRAGGPVYNEQFFGPGTRLTVL.

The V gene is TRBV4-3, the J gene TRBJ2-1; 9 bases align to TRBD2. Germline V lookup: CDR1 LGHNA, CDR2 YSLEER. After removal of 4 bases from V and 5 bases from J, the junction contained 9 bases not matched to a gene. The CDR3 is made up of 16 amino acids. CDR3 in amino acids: CASSPSGLAGNNEQFF. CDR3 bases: TGCGCCAGCAGCCCAAGCGGGCTAGCGGGGAACAATGAGCAGTTCTTC.

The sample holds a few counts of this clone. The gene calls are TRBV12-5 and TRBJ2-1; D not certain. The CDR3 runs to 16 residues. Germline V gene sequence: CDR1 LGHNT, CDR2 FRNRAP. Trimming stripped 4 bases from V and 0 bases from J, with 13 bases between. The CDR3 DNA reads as TGTGCTAGTGGTTCTCTTATTTTGAGCTCCTACAATGAGCAGTTCTTC. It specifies CASGSLILSSYNEQFF.

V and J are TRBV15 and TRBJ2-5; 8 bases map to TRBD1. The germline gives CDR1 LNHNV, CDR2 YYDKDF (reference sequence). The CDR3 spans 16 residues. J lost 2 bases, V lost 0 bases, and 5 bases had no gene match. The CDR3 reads CATSREAGGLQETQYF. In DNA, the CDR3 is TGTGCCACCAGCAGAGAAGCAGGGGGCCTTCAAGAGACCCAGTACTTC. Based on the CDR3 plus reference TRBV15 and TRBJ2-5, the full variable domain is DAMVIQNPRYQVTQFGKPVTLSCSQTLNHNVMYWYQQKSSQAPKLLFHYYDKDFNNEADTPDNFQSRRPNTSFCFLDIRSPGLGDTAMYLCATSREAGGLQETQYFGPGTRLLVL.

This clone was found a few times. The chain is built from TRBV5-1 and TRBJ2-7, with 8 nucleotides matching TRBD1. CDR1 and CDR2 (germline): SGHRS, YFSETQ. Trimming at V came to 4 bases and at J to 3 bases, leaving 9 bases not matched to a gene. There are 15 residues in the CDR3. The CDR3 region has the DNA TGCGCCAGCAGCCTCGGACAGGGCATGAACTACGAGCAGTACTTC. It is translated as CASSLGQGMNYEQYF.

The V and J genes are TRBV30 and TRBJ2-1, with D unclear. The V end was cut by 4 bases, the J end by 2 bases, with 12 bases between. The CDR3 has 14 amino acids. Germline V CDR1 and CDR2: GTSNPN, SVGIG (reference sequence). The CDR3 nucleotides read TGTGCCTGGACCGAGTTGGCCACCTACAATGAGCAGTTCTTC. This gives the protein CAWTELATYNEQFF.

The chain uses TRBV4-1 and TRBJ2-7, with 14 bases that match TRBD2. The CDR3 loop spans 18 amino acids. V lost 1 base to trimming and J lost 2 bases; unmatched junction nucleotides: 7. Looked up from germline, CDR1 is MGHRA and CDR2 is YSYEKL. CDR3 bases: TGCGCCAGCAGCCAAGGCTCGACTAGCGGGGGGGCACCCTACGAGCAGTACTTC. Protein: CASSQGSTSGGAPYEQYF.